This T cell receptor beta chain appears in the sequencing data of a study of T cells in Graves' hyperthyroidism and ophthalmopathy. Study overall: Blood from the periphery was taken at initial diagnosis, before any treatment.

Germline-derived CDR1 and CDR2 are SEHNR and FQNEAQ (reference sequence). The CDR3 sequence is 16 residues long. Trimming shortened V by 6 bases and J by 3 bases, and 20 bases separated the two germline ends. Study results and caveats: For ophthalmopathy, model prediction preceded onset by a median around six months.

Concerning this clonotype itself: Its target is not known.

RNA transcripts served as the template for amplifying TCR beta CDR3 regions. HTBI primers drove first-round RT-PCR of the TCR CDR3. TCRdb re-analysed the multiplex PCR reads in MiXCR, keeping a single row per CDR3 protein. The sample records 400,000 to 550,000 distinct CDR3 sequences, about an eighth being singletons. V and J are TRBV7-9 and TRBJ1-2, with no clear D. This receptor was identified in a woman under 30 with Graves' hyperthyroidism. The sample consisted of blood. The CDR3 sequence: CASSSPALARDYGYTF. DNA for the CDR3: TGTGCCAGCAGTTCTCCGGCGCTGGCCCGGGACTATGGCTACACCTTC.